This T cell receptor beta chain was identified in a study of CD8+ T cells in alopecia areata. Sequencing relied on a cDNA template that was reverse transcribed from extracted RNA. The repertoire was sequenced with immunoSEQ multiplex PCR; TCRdb's copy has only in-frame clones and lacks some. The table includes roughly 150,000 clones, around 55% detected once. Trimming stripped 0 bases from V and 2 bases from J, with 9 bases between. The CDR3 runs to 15 residues. Per the germline V gene, CDR1 is SGHTA and CDR2 is FQGTGA. This receptor was obtained from a human donor in good health. The sequencing sample was made of CD4+ T cells sorted from blood. The chain carries TRBV7-3 and TRBJ2-3; the D gene could be TRBD1 or TRBD2 (5 bases each). This chain's CDR3 is CASSLTGTTTDTQYF. CDR3 bases: TGTGCCAGCAGCTTAACCGGGACCACCACAGATACGCAGTATTTT.